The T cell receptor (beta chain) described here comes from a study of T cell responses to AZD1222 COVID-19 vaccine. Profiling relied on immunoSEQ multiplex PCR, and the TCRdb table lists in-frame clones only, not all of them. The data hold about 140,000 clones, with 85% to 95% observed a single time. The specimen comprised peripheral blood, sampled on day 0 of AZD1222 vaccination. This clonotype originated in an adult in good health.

The CDR3 nucleotides read TGTGCCAGCAGCCGACTGATCGCTTCCAACGTCCTGACTTTC. This sequence encodes CASSRLIASNVLTF. The rearrangement links TRBV7-8 to TRBJ2-6; no clear D. Germline V gene lookup returns CDR1 SGHVS and CDR2 FQNEAQ. The CDR3 sequence is 14 residues long. Between the trimmed V and J ends, which lost 5 bases and 8 bases, there was a span of 13 bases. The full variable domain, rest sourced from reference TRBV7-8 and TRBJ2-6, is GAGVSQSPRYKVAKRGQDVALRCDPISGHVSLFWYQQALGQGPEFLTYFQNEAQLDKSGLPSDRFFAERPEGSVSTLKIQRTQQEDSAVYLCASSRLIASNVLTFGAGSRLTVL.